This entry is about one T cell receptor beta chain. Germline CDR1 is MGHRA and CDR2 is YSYEKL. The CDR3 is made up of 15 amino acids. V lost 2 bases to trimming and J lost 3 bases; unmatched junction nucleotides: 3. Per the original data handling: Amplifying reference gene primers gave estimates of nucleated cell counts. Libraries were prepared by immunoSEQ multiplex PCR; TCRdb keeps only in-frame clonotypes and omits some of them. V, J and clone size were drawn from that table, and D and trimming were deduced from the DNA. There are approximately 93,000 clones in the sample; around 88% occur only once, and 2.1% lies in the top ten. This specimen comes from a study of blood T cell repertoires in COVID-19. Study context: Whether acute or convalescent, the COVID-19 samples came from the United States, Italy and Spain. The cDNA or gDNA used as material had been derived from T cells, B-cell-depleted T cells, or PBMCs.

The Seattle patients joined while their infection was active and were tracked longitudinally afterward. The sequence was obtained from a middle-aged man with COVID-19, enrolled during active disease. Sequenced sample: peripheral blood. The rearrangement joins TRBV4-1 to TRBJ2-2; 7 nucleotides agree with TRBD1. The CDR3 protein is CASSQLDRDTGELFF. CDR3 sequence (DNA): TGCGCCAGCAGCCAACTAGACAGGGACACCGGGGAGCTGTTTTTT.